This T cell receptor (beta chain) was captured in a study of cytomegalovirus exposure and HLA in healthy donors. Study-level findings and limits: Later, an analysis showed that TCR beta chains associated with HLA were more clonally expanded than others that were equally common.

Primers for the PCR totalled 60 Vbeta and 13 Jbeta. Profiled with immunoSEQ multiplex PCR; TCRdb holds only in-frame clones, not every one. Altogether tens of thousands of clones are present, around three quarters being singletons, with the ten largest covering approximately 5.3%. Germline-derived CDR1 and CDR2 are LNHNV and YYDKDF (reference sequence). V shed 6 bases and J 14 bases; nucleotides not matched to a gene: 12. CDR3 size: 12 residues. Comment on this clone: Its antigen remains unidentified.

The sequencing sample was made of PBMCs. This receptor was identified in a man aged 25 to 40 in good health and CMV-seropositive. The chain uses TRBV15 and TRBJ1-1, with 7 bases fitting TRBD1. This chain's CDR3 is CATSTSRQGSFF. Written as DNA, the CDR3 is TGTGCCACCAGTACTTCCCGACAGGGATCCTTCTTT.